The clone carrying this T cell receptor beta chain was recorded a few times. The antigen is unknown. Germline V lookup: CDR1 SGHTA, CDR2 FQGNSA. The ends were cut back, 1 base at V and 7 bases at J, with 7 bases in the middle. The CDR3 sequence is 12 residues long. Carrying unique molecular identifiers, the cDNA also gained a universal primer site through template switching. TCRdb itself ran the 5' RACE reads through MiXCR, one entry per CDR3 protein. The sample lists 400,000 to 550,000 distinct CDR3 sequences, 13% to 15% occurring once. This entry belongs to a study of identical twins. The study, taken as a whole, reports: With abundant cord blood beta clonotypes, insertions were fewer; memory repertoires showed no such pattern. Recombination models fit unrelated individuals' TCR alpha sharing but underestimated twins'.

These data also formed part of another study, on yellow fever vaccine responses in identical twins.

The sample taken for sequencing was CD4+ T cells sorted from blood. This TCR was sampled from a young woman in good health. This chain links TRBV7-2 with TRBJ1-2, with D uncertain. The CDR3 is CASSLEISGYTF. The CDR3 coding sequence is TGTGCCAGCAGCTTAGAGATTTCTGGCTACACCTTC. Drawing the rest from reference TRBV7-2 and TRBJ1-2, the complete variable domain is GAGVSQSPSNKVTEKGKDVELRCDPISGHTALYWYRQSLGQGLEFLIYFQGNSAPDKSGLPSDRFSAERTGGSVSTLTIQRTQQEDSAVYLCASSLEISGYTFGSGTRLTVV.